What follows are 15 T cell receptor beta chains derived from one specimen sequenced in a study of T-cell reconstitution after alpha-beta-depleted transplantation in children. Library preparation (for TCRbeta) was performed with unique molecular identifiers. MiXCR, applied by TCRdb to the PCR reads, yields one record per CDR3 protein. The sample carries about a million distinct CDR3 sequences, roughly 29% recorded once. Sequencing used PBMCs, mostly from graft donor cells, obtained 360 days after TCRalphabeta/CD19-depleted stem cell transplant. The receptors shown here come from a boy younger than two who had a stem cell transplant for SCID, so the T cells may come from the graft donor.

This clonotype has more than one count but fewer than ten. This sequence joins TRBV28 and TRBJ2-7, with 9 bases matching TRBD1. V lost 6 bases to trimming and J lost 0 bases; unmatched junction nucleotides: 6. The CDR3 is 15 amino acids. CDR1 MDHEN and CDR2 SYDVKM come from the germline V gene. Written as DNA, the CDR3 is TGTGCCAGCAGCCCTGACAGGGGGATCTCCTACGAGCAGTACTTC. Its protein is CASSPDRGISYEQYF.

This chain uses TRBV20-1 with TRBJ1-6, with unresolved D. CDR1 and CDR2 (germline): DFQATT, SNEGSKA (reference sequence). V dropped 6 bases and J dropped 7 bases, with 16 bases sitting between them. The CDR3 is 14 amino acids. The CDR3 DNA reads as TGCAGTGCGAGAAGAGTAGGGTCCAATTCACCCCTCCACTTT. Translated, it gives CSARRVGSNSPLHF.

The chain links TRBV5-1 to TRBJ2-1, with 13 bases that match TRBD2. Germline trimming cut 0 bases from V and 10 bases from J; bases unmatched to any gene: 7. The CDR3 consists of 16 residues. Germline assignment: CDR1 SGHRS and CDR2 YFSETQ. CDR3 sequence (DNA): TGCGCCAGCAGCTTGGGCACTAGCGGGGGGGCCGGCGAGCAGTTCTTC. Protein sequence: CASSLGTSGGAGEQFF.

This rearrangement joins TRBV9 to TRBJ2-1, with 8 bases lining up with TRBD2. CDR1 and CDR2 (germline): SGDLS, YYNGEE. V gave up 0 bases and J gave up 6 bases; unmatched junction bases: 5. This CDR3 is 15 amino acids long. The CDR3 region is CASSVVAGSFNEQFF. The CDR3 DNA reads TGTGCCAGCAGCGTAGTAGCGGGGAGCTTCAATGAGCAGTTCTTC.

The sample holds a few counts of this clonotype. The rearrangement joins TRBV11-3 to TRBJ2-3, with 12 bases matching TRBD2. Looked up from germline, CDR1 is SGHNT and CDR2 is YENEEA. V lost 1 base, J lost 1 base, and 6 bases stayed unmatched. The CDR3 extends over 18 amino acids. The CDR3 is CASSLVPSGGAGTDTQYF. The CDR3, as DNA: TGTGCCAGCAGCTTAGTACCTAGCGGGGGGGCCGGCACAGATACGCAGTATTTT. The full variable domain, rest sourced from reference TRBV11-3 and TRBJ2-3, is EAGVVQSPRYKIIEKKQPVAFWCNPISGHNTLYWYLQNLGQGPELLIRYENEEAVDDSQLPKDRFSAERLKGVDSTLKIQPAELGDSAVYLCASSLVPSGGAGTDTQYFGPGTRLTVL.

The CDR3 region is CSVEIVTTQYF. The CDR3 nucleotides read TGCAGCGTTGAAATAGTTACGACCCAGTACTTC. This chain uses TRBV29-1 with TRBJ2-5; D gene unclear. The CDR3 runs to 11 residues. Germline CDR1 reads SQVTM; CDR2 reads ANQGSEA. Trimming shortened V by 2 bases and J by 7 bases, and 8 bases separated the two germline ends.

This clonotype has only a few counts. V usage is TRBV28 and J usage is TRBJ2-5; D is unresolved. This CDR3 comprises 14 residues. Germline V lookup: CDR1 MDHEN, CDR2 SYDVKM. V gave up 2 bases and J gave up 5 bases, with 12 bases separating them. CDR3 loop: CASSLRVFGETQYF. CDR3 nucleotides: TGTGCCAGCAGTTTAAGAGTCTTTGGGGAGACCCAGTACTTC. The complete variable domain, with remaining parts taken from reference TRBV28 and TRBJ2-5, reads DVKVTQSSRYLVKRTGEKVFLECVQDMDHENMFWYRQDPGLGLRLIYFSYDVKMKEKGDIPEGYSVSREKKERFSLILESASTNQTSMYLCASSLRVFGETQYFGPGTRLLVL.

This clonotype was seen only a few times. The gene calls are TRBV12-3 or TRBV12-4 and TRBJ2-5, with TRBD1 matching over 9 bases. This CDR3 region has 15 residues. With 6 bases clipped from V and 6 bases from J, the junction kept 11 bases outside the gene matches. The CDR3 nucleotides read TGTGCCAGCAGGGGGAGGGACAGGGTAATGAAGACCCAGTACTTC. Its protein product is CASRGRDRVMKTQYF.

The J gene is TRBJ2-3, the V gene TRBV12-3 or TRBV12-4; D ambiguous. The V gene lost 6 bases and the J gene lost 0 bases, with 10 bases spanning the gap. The CDR3 covers 14 residues. This CDR3 reads CASSHIDSTDTQYF. CDR3 bases: TGTGCCAGCAGCCATATAGACAGCACAGATACGCAGTATTTT.

The chain carries TRBV18 and TRBJ2-7; 9 nucleotides match TRBD1. The germline gives CDR1 KGHSH, CDR2 LQKENI. This CDR3 spans 13 amino acids. The ends lost 8 bases at V and 3 bases at J; junction bases unmatched: 5. The DNA of the CDR3 is TGTGCCAGCCGGGGACAGGGTCACTACGAGCAGTACTTC. Amino acid sequence: CASRGQGHYEQYF. Based on the CDR3 plus reference TRBV18 and TRBJ2-7, the full variable domain is NAGVMQNPRHLVRRRGQEARLRCSPMKGHSHVYWYRQLPEEGLKFMVYLQKENIIDESGMPKERFSAEFPKEGPSILRIQQVVRGDSAAYFCASRGQGHYEQYFGPGTRLTVT.

DNA for the CDR3: TGTGCCAGCAGTTACCGCCGGGACAGGCATCCGTCACCCCTCCACTTT. Translating gives CASSYRRDRHPSPLHF. The chain has TRBV6-5 and TRBJ1-6, with 8 bases lining up with TRBD1. Germline CDR1 and CDR2: MNHEY and SVGAGI. V was clipped by 2 bases and J by 10 bases; unmatched bases: 10. The CDR3 spans 16 residues.

This clonotype has more than one count but fewer than ten. The chain couples TRBV4-3 to TRBJ2-3; D unresolved. Germline V gene lookup returns CDR1 LGHNA and CDR2 YSLEER. V was trimmed by 3 bases and J by 6 bases, leaving 10 bases between them. This CDR3 comprises 13 residues. The CDR3 nucleotides read TGCGCCAGCAGCCAGGGTGCCCTGGATACGCAGTATTTT. It yields the protein CASSQGALDTQYF.

The rearrangement joins TRBV4-2 to TRBJ1-1; 7 nucleotides line up with TRBD1. The CDR3 length is 14 residues. Germline CDR1 and CDR2: LGHNA and YNFKEQ. V was pared by 3 bases and J by 6 bases, with 7 bases of the junction left unmatched. This CDR3 reads CASSQATGQPEAFF. In DNA, the CDR3 is TGTGCCAGCAGCCAGGCCACGGGACAGCCTGAAGCTTTCTTT.

This clonotype was counted between two and nine times. This chain links TRBV10-3 with TRBJ2-1; 14 bases line up with TRBD2. Germline CDR1 reads ENHRY; CDR2 reads SYGVKD. Trimming cost V 6 bases and J 7 bases; bases outside gene matches: 2. This CDR3 is built from 14 residues. The chain's CDR3 is CAIRGLAGANEQFF. The CDR3 bases are TGTGCCATCAGGGGACTAGCGGGGGCGAATGAGCAGTTCTTC.

This clonotype appeared once. This CDR3 reads CASTPVGSNQPQHF. DNA for the CDR3: TGTGCCAGCACCCCGGTGGGTAGCAATCAGCCCCAGCATTTT. V usage is TRBV6-1 and J usage is TRBJ1-5; D is undetermined. The CDR3 loop spans 14 amino acids. V lost 7 bases, J lost 0 bases, and 10 bases lay in between. CDR1 and CDR2 from the germline V gene are MNHNS and SASEGT.